The next 5 T cell receptor beta chains were all read from a single sample in a study of post-analysis software for immune sequencing data (dated by TCRdb to 2013 to 2016). Broader findings and caveats from the paper: Four or five TRBV segments, including TRBV5-6, TRBV5-1 and TRBV20-1, were significantly more frequent in patients than controls.

The library was produced with PCR. TCRdb shows the sequencer as Illumina HiSeq 2500. To reduce PCR and sequencing biases, unique molecular identifiers were incorporated into the TCR beta cDNA libraries. TCRdb took the public reads, trimmed them with fastp at Q25, ran MiXCR for clone calling and kept in-frame beta chains. Identical CDR3 proteins give one entry, which carries the most common genes and DNA. Recorded for this sample are 750,000 to 900,000 distinct CDR3 sequences; just over 45% of them occurred a single time. Roughly 4.5% of the sample is in the top ten clones. No cognate antigen is known for these TCRs. The material sequenced was blood. The receptors here all came from a girl aged 10 to 17 with multiple sclerosis.

V and J are TRBV28 and TRBJ2-5; TRBD2 matches 14 bases. This CDR3 is 15 amino acids long. V was pared by 10 bases and J by 4 bases, with 8 bases of the junction left unmatched. Germline V lookup: CDR1 MDHEN, CDR2 SYDVKM. The DNA of the CDR3 is TGTGCCATCCAACCGGGACTAGCGGGAGTAGAGACCCAGTACTTC. It yields the protein CAIQPGLAGVETQYF.

The gene calls are TRBV25-1 and TRBJ2-1, with D perhaps TRBD2 (6 bases). This CDR3 spans 15 amino acids. V lost 3 bases and J lost 4, with 13 bases in between. CDR1 is MGHDK and CDR2 is SYGVNS in the germline V gene. CDR3 region: CASSDPLAAYNEQFF. The CDR3, as DNA: TGTGCCAGCAGTGACCCATTAGCGGCATACAATGAGCAGTTCTTC.

CDR3 amino acids: CASSYLANTNTEAFF. DNA for the CDR3: TGTGCCAGCAGTTACTTGGCCAACACGAACACTGAAGCTTTCTTT. The V and J genes are TRBV6-5 and TRBJ1-1; no clear D gene. In germline, CDR1 is MNHEY, CDR2 SVGAGI. This CDR3 is built from 15 residues. Trimming shortened V by 1 base and J by 1 base, and 10 bases separated the two germline ends.

V gene TRBV7-9 combines with J gene TRBJ2-5; a weak D match, TRBD2 (6 bases). Trimming left V 5 bases short and J 1 base short, with 14 bases between. Germline V gene data show CDR1 as SEHNR and CDR2 as FQNEAQ (reference sequence). The CDR3 consists of 15 residues. CDR3 sequence reads: CASSQAPAGQETQYF. DNA of the CDR3: TGTGCCAGCAGCCAAGCTCCAGCGGGCCAAGAGACCCAGTACTTC.

This sequence joins TRBV19 and TRBJ2-3; 10 nucleotides match TRBD2. The CDR3 runs 17 residues. The V segment lost 3 bases and the J segment 2 bases; nucleotides outside the gene matches: 8. Germline V CDR1 and CDR2: LNHDA, SQIVND (reference sequence). The CDR3 DNA sequence: TGTGCCAGTAGTATTCCAACTCTAGCGGGAGTCACAGATACGCAGTATTTT. This sequence encodes CASSIPTLAGVTDTQYF.